This T cell receptor beta chain was retrieved from a study of patients and donors after allogeneic stem cell transplantation. The CDR3 contains 15 residues. With 2 bases removed from V and 0 bases from J, the gap between germline ends came to 8 bases. From the RT-PCR reads, TCRdb called clonotypes with MiXCR, one entry per CDR3 protein. The sample holds around 150,000 distinct CDR3 sequences, approximately 35% seen once. This clonotype originated in a human donor who was either an allogeneic HSCT recipient or a stem cell or donor lymphocyte infusion donor (not recorded which). It is not recorded whose cells these are; they may come from a transplant donor. Material: blood, either unsorted or a sorted T cell fraction (not recorded which). The chain uses TRBV12-3 or TRBV12-4 and TRBJ1-3; the D is unclear. CDR3 sequence reads: CASSLKHNSGNTIYF. For the CDR3, the DNA is TGTGCCAGCAGTTTAAAACACAACTCTGGAAACACCATATATTTT.